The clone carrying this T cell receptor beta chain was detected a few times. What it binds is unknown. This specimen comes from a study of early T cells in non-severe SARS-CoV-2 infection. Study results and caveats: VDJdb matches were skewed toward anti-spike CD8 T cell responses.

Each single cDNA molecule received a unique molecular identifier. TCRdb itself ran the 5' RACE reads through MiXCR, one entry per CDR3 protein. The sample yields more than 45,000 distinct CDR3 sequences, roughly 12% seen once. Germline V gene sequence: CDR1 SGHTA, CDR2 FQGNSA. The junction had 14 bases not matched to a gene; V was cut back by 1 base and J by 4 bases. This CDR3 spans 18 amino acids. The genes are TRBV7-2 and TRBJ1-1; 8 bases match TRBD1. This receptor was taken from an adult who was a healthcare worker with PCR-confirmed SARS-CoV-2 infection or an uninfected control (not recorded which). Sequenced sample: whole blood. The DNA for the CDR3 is TGTGCCAGCAGCTTAGTGGGAGGGACAGGTAGGGCGGGCACTGAAGCTTTCTTT. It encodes CASSLVGGTGRAGTEAFF.